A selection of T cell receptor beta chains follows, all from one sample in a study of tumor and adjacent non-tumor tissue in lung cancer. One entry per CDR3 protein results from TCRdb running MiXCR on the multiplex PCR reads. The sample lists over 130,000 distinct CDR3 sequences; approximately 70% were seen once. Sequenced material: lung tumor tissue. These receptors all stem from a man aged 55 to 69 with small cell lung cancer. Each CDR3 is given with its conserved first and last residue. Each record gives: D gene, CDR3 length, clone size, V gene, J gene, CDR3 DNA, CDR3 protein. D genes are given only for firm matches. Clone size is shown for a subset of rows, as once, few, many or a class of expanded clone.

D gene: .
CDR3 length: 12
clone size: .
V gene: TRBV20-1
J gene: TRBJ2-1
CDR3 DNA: TGCAGTCTAGGCGTGGGATGGGATGAGCAGTTCTTC
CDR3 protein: CSLGVGWDEQFF

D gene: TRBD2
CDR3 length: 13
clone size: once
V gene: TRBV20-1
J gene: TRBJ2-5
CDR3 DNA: TGCAGTGCGGTAGCGGGAGGCAGGGAGATCAAGTACTTC
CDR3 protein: CSAVAGGREIKYF

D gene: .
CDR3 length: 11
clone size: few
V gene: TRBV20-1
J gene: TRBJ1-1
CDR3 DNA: TGCAGTGCTAGGACCCAGGGTGAAGCTTTCTTT
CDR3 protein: CSARTQGEAFF

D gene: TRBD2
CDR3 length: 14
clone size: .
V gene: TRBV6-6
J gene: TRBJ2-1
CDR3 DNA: TGTGCTAGCACTTTAGCGGGAGCGGGCAGTGAGCAGTTCTTC
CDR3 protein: CASTLAGAGSEQFF

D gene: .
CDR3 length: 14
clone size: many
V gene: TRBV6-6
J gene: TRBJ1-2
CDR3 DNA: TGTGCCAGCAGTTATGGTCAGGACCTCTATGGCTACACCTTC
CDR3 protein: CASSYGQDLYGYTF

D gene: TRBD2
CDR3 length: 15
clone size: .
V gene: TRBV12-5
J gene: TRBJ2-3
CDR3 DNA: TGTACTAGTGCCCGGACTAGCGGGACTTCAGATACCCAGTATTTT
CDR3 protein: CTSARTSGTSDTQYF

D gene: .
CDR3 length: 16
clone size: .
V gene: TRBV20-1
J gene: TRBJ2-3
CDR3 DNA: TGCAGTGCGACCTTACCTCCAGTTCTGGGGACAGATACGCAGTATTTT
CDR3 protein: CSATLPPVLGTDTQYF

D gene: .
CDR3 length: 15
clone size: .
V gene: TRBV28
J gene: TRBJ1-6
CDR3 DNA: TGTGCCAGCAGAGTTGATCGGATCTTTAATTCACCCCTCCACTTT
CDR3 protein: CASRVDRIFNSPLHF

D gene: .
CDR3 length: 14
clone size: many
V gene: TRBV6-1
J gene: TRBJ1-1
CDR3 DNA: TGTGCCAGCACACGAGGCGGACAGAACACTGAAGCTTTCTTT
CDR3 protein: CASTRGGQNTEAFF

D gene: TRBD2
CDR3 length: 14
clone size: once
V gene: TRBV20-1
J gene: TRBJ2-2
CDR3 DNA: TGCAGTGCTAGCCCCGGACTAGTTTCCGGGGAGCTGCTTTTT
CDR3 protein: CSASPGLVSGELLF

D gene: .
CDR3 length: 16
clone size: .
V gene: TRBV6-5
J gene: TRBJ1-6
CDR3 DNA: TGTGCCAGCAATGCCACTCGGGCAGTAATGGGTTCACCCCACCACTTT
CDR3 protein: CASNATRAVMGSPHHF

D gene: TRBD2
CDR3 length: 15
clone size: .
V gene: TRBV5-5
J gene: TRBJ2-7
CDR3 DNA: TGTGCCAGCAGTCTTCTAGCGGGAGGGATGTACGAGCAGTACTTC
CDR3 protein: CASSLLAGGMYEQYF

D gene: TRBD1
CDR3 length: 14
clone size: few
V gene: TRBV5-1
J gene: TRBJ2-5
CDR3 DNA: TGCGCCAGCAGTGAGGGGGCCCAGCAGGGGACCCAGTACTTC
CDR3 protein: CASSEGAQQGTQYF

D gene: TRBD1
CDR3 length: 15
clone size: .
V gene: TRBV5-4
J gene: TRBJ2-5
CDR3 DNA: TGTGCCAGCAGCTTGTACACAGGGGGCCAAGAGACCCAGTACTTC
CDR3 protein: CASSLYTGGQETQYF

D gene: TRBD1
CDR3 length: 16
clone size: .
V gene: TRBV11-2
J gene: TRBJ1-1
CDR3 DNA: TGTGCCAGCAGCCCCGCAGGGGGCATAACGAACACCGAAGCTTTCTTT
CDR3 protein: CASSPAGGITNTEAFF

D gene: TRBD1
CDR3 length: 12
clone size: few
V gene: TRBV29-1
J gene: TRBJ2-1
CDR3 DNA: TGCAGCGCGCCGGGACAGGCCCATGAGCAGTTCTTC
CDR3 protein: CSAPGQAHEQFF

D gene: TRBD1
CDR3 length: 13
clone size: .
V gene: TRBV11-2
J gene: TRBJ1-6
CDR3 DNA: TGTGCCAGTAGCAGGGGGAGAGATTCACTCCTCCACTTT
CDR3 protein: CASSRGRDSLLHF

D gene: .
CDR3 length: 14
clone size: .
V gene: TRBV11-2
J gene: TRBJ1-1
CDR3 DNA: TGTGCCAGCAGCTCTCGGGAGTTAGGCGCTGAAGCCTTCTTT
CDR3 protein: CASSSRELGAEAFF

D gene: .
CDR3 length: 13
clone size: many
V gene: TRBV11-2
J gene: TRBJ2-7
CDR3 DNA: TGTGCCAGCAGCTTACTAGGCTCCTACGAGCAGTACTTC
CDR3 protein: CASSLLGSYEQYF

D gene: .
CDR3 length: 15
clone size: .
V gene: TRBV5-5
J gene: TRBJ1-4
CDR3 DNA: TGTGCCAGCAGCTTGCAAGGGATTGCTAATGAAAAACTGTTTTTT
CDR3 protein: CASSLQGIANEKLFF